This T cell receptor beta chain was captured by sequencing in a study of blood T cells in healthy people across ages. The study, taken as a whole, reports: What prevented conclusive comparison of naive and antigen-experienced cells was that PBMCs were unsorted.

Donors were systemically healthy Caucasian individuals from Russia aged roughly 6 to 100 years. The germline V and J ends were trimmed by 1 base and 0 bases, with 11 bases remaining between them. The germline CDR1 and CDR2 sequences are SGHKS and YYEKEE (reference sequence). The CDR3 sequence is 15 residues long. With a J-beta primer mix and a sample-barcoded 5' primer, a second PCR ran 7 to 11 cycles. TCRdb re-derived calls from the 5' RACE reads in MiXCR, one entry per CDR3 protein. Among around 1,500,000 distinct CDR3 sequences listed, 42% were seen once. This clonotype was seen a few times. The antigen is undetermined.

The clonotype was recovered from a woman aged 18 to 35 in good health. V usage is TRBV5-5 and J usage is TRBJ2-7; possibly TRBD2 for D (6 bases). Source material: blood. The CDR3 DNA sequence: TGTGCCAGCAGCTTGCAGCGGGCCAGCTCCTACGAGCAGTACTTC. This translates into CASSLQRASSYEQYF.